The 8 T cell receptor beta chains below come from one sample, sequenced in a study of regulatory T cells in long-lasting Graves disease. To make TCR beta libraries, researchers used iRepertoire HTBI primers and Arm-PCR of CDR3 regions. MiXCR, applied by TCRdb to the multiplex PCR reads, yields one record per CDR3 protein. The sample lists some 500,000 distinct CDR3 sequences, around 15% occurring once. Time point indicated: newly diagnosed GD, antithyroid drugs for less than 3 months. Making the TCR library involved RNA that had been extracted from PBMCs. The data also belong to a second study, concerning T cells in Graves' hyperthyroidism and ophthalmopathy.

The material sequenced was peripheral blood mononuclear cells (PBMCs), taken at new diagnosis, from a patient treated with antithyroid drugs. The source is a woman aged 35-65 years with Graves disease.

The chain has TRBV6-1 and TRBJ2-1; 10 bases are shared with TRBD1. The ends lost 3 bases at V and 4 bases at J; junction bases unmatched: 3. The CDR3 is 15 residues long. Germline CDR1 reads MNHNS; CDR2 reads SASEGT. The CDR3: CASSDPGQGYNEQFF. As DNA, the CDR3 is TGTGCCAGCAGTGATCCGGGACAGGGGTACAATGAGCAGTTCTTC.

Details on this clonotype: Relative to the germline gene, one junction end is altered; a read error may explain this. The V and J genes are TRBV5-1 and TRBJ2-1, with D possibly matching TRBD2 (5 bases). The CDR3 spans 15 residues. Germline CDR1 SGHRS, CDR2 YFSETQ. The CDR3 region has the DNA TGCGCCAGCAGCTTGGCAGGAGGAGGTTACAATGAGCAGGTCTTC. The encoded protein is CASSLAGGGYNEQVF. The full variable domain, completed using reference TRBV5-1 and TRBJ2-1, is KAGVTQTPRYLIKTRGQQVTLSCSPISGHRSVSWYQQTPGQGLQFLFEYFSETQRNKGNFPGRFSGRQFSNSRSEMNVSTLELGDSALYLCASSLAGGGYNEQVFGPGTRLTVL.

The chain combines TRBV4-2 with TRBJ2-2; D could derive from TRBD1 or TRBD2 (5 bases each). CDR3 length equals 16 residues. The germline gives CDR1 LGHNA, CDR2 YNFKEQ. Trimming took 5 bases from V and 0 from J, leaving 13 bases between them. This CDR3 reads CASSFPGGTNTGELFF. The DNA of the CDR3 is TGTGCCAGCAGCTTCCCTGGGGGAACGAACACCGGGGAGCTGTTTTTT.

Details on this clonotype: A read error may be the cause here, since a much bigger clone is one base away. The chain uses TRBV5-4 and TRBJ2-5; 10 nucleotides match TRBD2. There are 14 residues in the CDR3. Unmatched junction bases numbered 2, after V lost 3 bases and J lost 3 bases. Germline-derived CDR1 and CDR2 are SGHNT and YYREEE (reference sequence). CDR3 amino acids: CASSSAGGKETQYF. In DNA, the CDR3 is TGTGCCAGCAGCTCAGCGGGGGGGAAAGAGACCCAGTACTTC.

This clonotype was detected a few times. The genes are TRBV7-3 and TRBJ2-5, with 14 bases aligning to TRBD2. Germline V CDR1 and CDR2: SGHTA, FQGTGA. The V and J ends lost 5 bases and 5 bases, in that order; junction bases with no gene match: 4. The CDR3 totals 15 residues. The CDR3: CASSRLAGGLETQYF. The CDR3 coding sequence is TGTGCCAGCAGCCGACTAGCGGGGGGGCTTGAGACCCAGTACTTC.

This clonotype showed up many times. This chain connects TRBV12-3 or TRBV12-4 to TRBJ1-2; D gene ambiguous. V was trimmed by 2 bases and J by 5 bases, leaving 12 bases between them. This CDR3 contains 14 residues. The CDR3 reads CASSLRGKAYGYTF. Written as DNA, the CDR3 is TGTGCCAGCAGTTTACGGGGTAAAGCGTATGGCTACACCTTC.

The J gene is TRBJ2-3, the V gene TRBV6-1; D is possibly TRBD2 (7 bases). The V end lost 2 bases, the J end lost 2 bases, and 20 bases lay between the germline ends. Germline CDR1 and CDR2: MNHNS and SASEGT. The CDR3 has 18 residues. CDR3 coding DNA: TGTGCCAGCAGTGAACAGGGGTCGGCGGGGGCCTCCACAGATACGCAGTATTTT. This codes for CASSEQGSAGASTDTQYF.

This clonotype occurred a few times. This chain joins TRBV30 and TRBJ1-6; 8 nucleotides align to TRBD1. The V gene's germline CDR1 is GTSNPN and CDR2 SVGIG (reference sequence). V lost 0 bases and J lost 8; bases outside the gene matches: 6. This CDR3 is 15 amino acids long. This chain's CDR3 is CAWSVAQGAYSPLHF. CDR3 nucleotides: TGTGCCTGGAGTGTAGCCCAGGGGGCCTATTCACCCCTCCACTTT.